This T cell receptor (beta chain) was found in a study of blood T cell repertoires in COVID-19. About the study: T cells, B-cell-depleted T cells, or PBMCs supplied cDNA or gDNA.

From germline, CDR1 is SGDLS and CDR2 YYNGEE. V shed 3 bases and J 3 bases; nucleotides not matched to a gene: 9. CDR3 length equals 17 residues. TCRdb's table, derived via immunoSEQ multiplex PCR, lists solely in-frame clones and lacks some. The profile covers some 130,000 clones, with roughly 84% appearing a single time and 1.4% taken by the ten largest. The TCR was taken from a man in his sixties with acute or convalescent COVID-19. The chain uses TRBV9 and TRBJ2-7; the match to TRBD2 covers 13 bases. Sample: peripheral blood. CDR3 sequence reads: CASSDKATSGRFYEQYF. CDR3 coding DNA: TGTGCCAGCAGCGACAAAGCGACTAGCGGGAGGTTCTACGAGCAGTACTTC.